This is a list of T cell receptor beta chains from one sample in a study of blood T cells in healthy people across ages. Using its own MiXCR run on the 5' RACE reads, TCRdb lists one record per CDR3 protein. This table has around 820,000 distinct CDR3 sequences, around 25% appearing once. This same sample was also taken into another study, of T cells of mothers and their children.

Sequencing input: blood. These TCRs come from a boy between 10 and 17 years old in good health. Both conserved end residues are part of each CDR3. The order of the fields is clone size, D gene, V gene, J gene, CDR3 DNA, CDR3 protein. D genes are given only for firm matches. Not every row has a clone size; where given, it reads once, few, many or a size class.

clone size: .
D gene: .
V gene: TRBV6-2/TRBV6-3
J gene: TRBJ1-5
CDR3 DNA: TGTGCCACGCGGGTTTATAGCAATCAGCCCCAGCATTTT
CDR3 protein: CATRVYSNQPQHF

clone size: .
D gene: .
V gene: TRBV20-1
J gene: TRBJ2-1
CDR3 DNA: TGCAGTGCTAGAGATCTGCCTAGCGAGACTGACAATGAGCAGTTCTTC
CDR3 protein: CSARDLPSETDNEQFF

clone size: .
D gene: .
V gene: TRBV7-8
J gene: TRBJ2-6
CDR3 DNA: TGTGCCAGCAGCTTAGAGGTGGTGGTTGGCGGGGCCAACGTCCTGACTTTC
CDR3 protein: CASSLEVVVGGANVLTF

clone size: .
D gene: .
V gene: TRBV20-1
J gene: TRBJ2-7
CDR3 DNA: TGCAGTGCTCAAGAGGACGCTGTATGGCGATACGAGCAGTACTTC
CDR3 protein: CSAQEDAVWRYEQYF

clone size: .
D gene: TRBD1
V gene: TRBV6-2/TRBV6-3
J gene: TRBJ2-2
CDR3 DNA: TGTGCCAGCAGTCCCAGGGGGATGGCCGGGGAGCTGTTTTTT
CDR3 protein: CASSPRGMAGELFF

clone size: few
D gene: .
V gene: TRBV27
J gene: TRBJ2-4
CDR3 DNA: TGTGCCAGCAGTCCCCAGGTGGGGTTAGCCAAAAACATTCAGTACTTC
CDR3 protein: CASSPQVGLAKNIQYF

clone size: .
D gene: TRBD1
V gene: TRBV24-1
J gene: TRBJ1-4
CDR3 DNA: TGTGCCACCAGTGATTTGGGGACAGGGTATGAAAAACTGTTTTTT
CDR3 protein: CATSDLGTGYEKLFF

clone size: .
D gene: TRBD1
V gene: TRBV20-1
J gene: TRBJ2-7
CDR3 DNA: TGCAGTGCTAGCTTCGGGACAGGGGACTTCTCCTACGAGCAGTACTTC
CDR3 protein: CSASFGTGDFSYEQYF

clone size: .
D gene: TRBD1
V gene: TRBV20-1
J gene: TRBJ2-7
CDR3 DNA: TGCAGTGCTAGTGGGGACAGGTACGAGCAGTACTTC
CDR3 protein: CSASGDRYEQYF

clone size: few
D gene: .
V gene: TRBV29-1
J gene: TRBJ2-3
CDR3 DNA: TGCAGCGCCTTGACTGGGATCTTGGATACGCAGTATTTT
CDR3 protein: CSALTGILDTQYF

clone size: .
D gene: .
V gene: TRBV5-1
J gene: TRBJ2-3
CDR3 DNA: TGCGCCAGCAGCTTAATCGGGGAGAGCACAGATACGCAGTATTTT
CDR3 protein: CASSLIGESTDTQYF

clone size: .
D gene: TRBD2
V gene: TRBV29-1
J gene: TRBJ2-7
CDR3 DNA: TGCAGCGTTGAAACAGGGCTGCGGGGGGACACCTACGAGCAGTACTTC
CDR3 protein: CSVETGLRGDTYEQYF

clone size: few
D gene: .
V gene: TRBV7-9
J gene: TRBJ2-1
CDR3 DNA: TGTGCCAGCAGCTTCTTAGGAGACAATGAGCAGTTCTTC
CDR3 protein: CASSFLGDNEQFF

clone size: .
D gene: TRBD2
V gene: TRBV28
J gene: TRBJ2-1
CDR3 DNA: TGTGCCAGCAGGACTAGCGGGAGTCATGAGCAGTTCTTC
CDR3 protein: CASRTSGSHEQFF

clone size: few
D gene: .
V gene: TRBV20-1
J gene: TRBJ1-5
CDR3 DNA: TGCAGTGCTAGGACAGCGTATAGCGCAGGGGCCCAGCATTTT
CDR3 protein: CSARTAYSAGAQHF

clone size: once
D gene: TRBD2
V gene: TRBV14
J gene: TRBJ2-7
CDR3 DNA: TGTGCCAGCAGCCAATTTTCGGCTAGCGGTGAGCAGTACTTC
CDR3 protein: CASSQFSASGEQYF

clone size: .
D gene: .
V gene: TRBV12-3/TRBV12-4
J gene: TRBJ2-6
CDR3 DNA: TGTGCCAGCACCCTCAGCTCTGGGGCCAACGTCCTGACTTTC
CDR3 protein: CASTLSSGANVLTF

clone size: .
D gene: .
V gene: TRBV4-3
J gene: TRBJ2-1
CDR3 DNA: TGCGCCAGCAGCCAAGATCTAGGACTCGCAAATGAGCAGTTCTTC
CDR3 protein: CASSQDLGLANEQFF

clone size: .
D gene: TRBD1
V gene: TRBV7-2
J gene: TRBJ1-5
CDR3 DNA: TGTGCCAGCAGCCTACAGGGACAGGGCGGACAGCCCCAGCATTTT
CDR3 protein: CASSLQGQGGQPQHF